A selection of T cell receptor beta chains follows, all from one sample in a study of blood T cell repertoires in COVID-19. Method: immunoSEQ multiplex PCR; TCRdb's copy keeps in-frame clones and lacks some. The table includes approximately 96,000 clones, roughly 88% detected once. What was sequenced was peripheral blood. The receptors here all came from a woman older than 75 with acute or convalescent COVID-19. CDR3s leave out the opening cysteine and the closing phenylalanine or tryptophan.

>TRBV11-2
ASSPDRGALNYGYT
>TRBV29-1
SVEGQGRAEAF
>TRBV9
ASSVGVGAGELF
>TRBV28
ASSVTGGNYGYT
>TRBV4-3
ASSQDPRSNYGYT
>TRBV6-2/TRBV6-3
ASSYGSGRFHEQF
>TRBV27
ASSSPSGRTDTQY
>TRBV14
ASSQDLTGNTIY
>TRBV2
ASSSTGLASPLH
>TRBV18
ASSPTKAGRDEKLF